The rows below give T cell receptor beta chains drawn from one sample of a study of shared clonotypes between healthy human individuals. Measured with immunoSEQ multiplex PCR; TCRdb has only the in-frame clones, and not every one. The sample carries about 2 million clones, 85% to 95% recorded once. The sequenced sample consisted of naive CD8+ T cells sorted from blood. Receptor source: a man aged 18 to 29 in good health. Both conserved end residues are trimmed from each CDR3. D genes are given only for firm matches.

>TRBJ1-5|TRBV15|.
ATSRDLNRGDDRDQPQH
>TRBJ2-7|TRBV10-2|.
ASSESTGSYEQY
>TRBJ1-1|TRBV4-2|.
ASSQDLGREIAEAF
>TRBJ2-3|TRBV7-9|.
ASSAQTDTQY
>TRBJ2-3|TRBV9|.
ASSVGGWADTQY
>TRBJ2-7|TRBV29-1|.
SVEDLDSEQY
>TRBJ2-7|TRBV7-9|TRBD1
ASSPPRGREDEQY
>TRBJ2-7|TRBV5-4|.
ASSSPPAYEQY
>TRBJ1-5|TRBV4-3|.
ASSQGAGVLNQPQH
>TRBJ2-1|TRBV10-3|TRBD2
AISESTSGYNEQF
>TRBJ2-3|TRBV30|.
ACNGQQYTDTQY
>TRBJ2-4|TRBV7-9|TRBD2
ASSLTSEGKNIQY
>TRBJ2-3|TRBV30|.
AWSVRGISTDTQY
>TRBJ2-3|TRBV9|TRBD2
ASSVGTSGRTDTQY